This passage covers 22 T cell receptor beta chains from one sample sequenced in a study of cytomegalovirus exposure and HLA in healthy donors. With 60 Vbeta and 13 Jbeta primers, the PCR was carried out. The assay was immunoSEQ multiplex PCR, and TCRdb's table has in-frame clones only and misses some. The sample includes under 120,000 clones, less than 80% of them seen just once. Sequences were obtained from PBMCs. The receptors here all came from a woman between 40 and 55 years old in good health and CMV-seronegative.

The chain links TRBV19 to TRBJ1-5; 10 positions agree with TRBD1. The CDR3 has 16 residues. The trim removed 7 bases at V and 1 base at J, leaving 7 bases unmatched. CDR1 is LNHDA, CDR2 SQIVND, per germline (reference sequence). CDR3 residues: CASINRDRGSNQPQHF. As DNA, the CDR3 is TGTGCCAGTATAAACCGGGACAGGGGAAGCAATCAGCCCCAGCATTTT. Based on the CDR3 plus reference TRBV19 and TRBJ1-5, the full variable domain is DGGITQSPKYLFRKEGQNVTLSCEQNLNHDAMYWYRQDPGQGLRLIYYSQIVNDFQKGDIAEGYSVSREKKESFPLTVTSAQKNPTAFYLCASINRDRGSNQPQHFGDGTRLSIL.

The chain uses TRBV5-8 and TRBJ2-3; TRBD2 might be the D (7 bases). The CDR3 is 16 amino acids. The V end lost 3 bases, the J end lost 0 bases, and 14 bases lay between the germline ends. Germline CDR1 SGHTS, CDR2 YDEGEE. CDR3 loop: CASSWEEGGSTDTQYF. CDR3 nucleotides: TGTGCCAGCAGCTGGGAGGAGGGGGGGAGCACAGATACGCAGTATTTT.

The chain combines TRBV11-2 with TRBJ1-6, with TRBD1 matching 9 bases. The CDR3 contains 15 residues. J gave up 7 bases and V 5 bases, and 6 bases lay outside the gene matches. CDR1 SGHAT and CDR2 FQNNGV come from the germline V gene. CDR3 sequence: CASSPRQGGNSPLHF. In DNA form, the CDR3 reads TGTGCCAGCAGCCCGCGACAGGGGGGGAATTCACCCCTCCACTTT.

This chain links TRBV28 with TRBJ2-3, with 16 positions matching TRBD2. CDR1 is MDHEN, CDR2 SYDVKM, per germline. V dropped 5 bases and J dropped 3; count of bases not matched to a gene: 14. The CDR3 loop spans 20 amino acids. The CDR3 loop is CASSPGTGTSGRGGTDTQYF. CDR3 DNA: TGTGCCAGCAGTCCAGGAACTGGGACTAGCGGGAGGGGGGGTACAGATACGCAGTATTTT.

In its sample, this clone was seen a few times. Sequence at one end of the junction differs from germline and may be a read error. This rearrangement joins TRBV7-9 to TRBJ1-2; possible D gene TRBD1, 5 bases. The CDR3 extends over 12 amino acids. Germline V gene sequence: CDR1 SEHNR, CDR2 FQNEAQ (reference sequence). In nucleotides, the CDR3 is TGTTCCAGCAGCTTAGAACAGGAAGGCTACACCTTC. It yields the protein CSSSLEQEGYTF. The entire variable domain, with the rest obtained from reference TRBV7-9 and TRBJ1-2, is as follows: DTGVSQNPRHKITKRGQNVTFRCDPISEHNRLYWYRQTLGQGPEFLTYFQNEAQLEKSRLLSDRFSAERPKGSFSTLEIQRTEQGDSAMYLCSSSLEQEGYTFGSGTRLTVV.

The chain carries TRBV30 and TRBJ1-2; D call uncertain. The germline V and J ends were trimmed by 4 bases and 4 bases, with 10 bases remaining between them. The CDR3 runs to 12 residues. The germline CDR1 and CDR2 sequences are GTSNPN and SVGIG (reference sequence). The CDR3 DNA reads as TGTGCCTGGAAGGAGGGAGTCTATGGCTACACCTTC. Its protein product is CAWKEGVYGYTF.

The chain is built from TRBV6-1 and TRBJ1-2, with 7 positions matching TRBD1. The CDR3 has 14 amino acids. The V gene end was trimmed by 7 bases and the J gene end by 2 bases; junction bases not matched to a gene: 7. Germline CDR1 reads MNHNS; CDR2 reads SASEGT. CDR3 coding DNA: TGTGCCAGCACGTACAGGGGTTCGAACTATGGCTACACCTTC. Protein product: CASTYRGSNYGYTF.

This rearrangement joins TRBV7-2 to TRBJ2-5; 13 bases are shared with TRBD2. With V trimmed by 5 bases and J by 4 bases, 7 bases remained unmatched. The CDR3 covers 16 residues. The V gene's germline CDR1 is SGHTA and CDR2 FQGNSA. The CDR3: CASSETSGRASETQYF. The DNA of the CDR3 is TGTGCCAGCAGCGAAACTAGCGGGAGGGCCTCAGAGACCCAGTACTTC.

This chain joins TRBV21-1 and TRBJ2-3; TRBD1 was called by the table and not checked on the DNA. TRBV21-1 is an annotated pseudogene. CDR3 length: 17 residues. DNA of the CDR3: TGTGCCAGCAGCATAGGACAGGGGGCGACCGCTGGAGATACGCAGTATTTT. It codes for CASSIGQGATAGDTQYF.

The rearrangement uses TRBV28 and TRBJ2-7; possibly TRBD1 for D (6 bases). This CDR3 has 15 amino acids. V was pared by 2 bases and J by 1 base, with 12 bases between. Germline loops: CDR1 MDHEN, CDR2 SYDVKM. The CDR3 coding sequence is TGTGCCAGCAGTTTAACGGCACAGGGTTCCTACGAGCAGTACTTC. As protein: CASSLTAQGSYEQYF.

The genes are TRBV18 and TRBJ2-3; the D gene is possibly TRBD2 (5 bases). The CDR3 length is 15 residues. The V gene's germline CDR1 is KGHSH and CDR2 LQKENI. Trimming took off 3 bases at V and 7 bases at J, with 17 bases between the two ends. As DNA, the CDR3 is TGTGCCAGCTCACCCGAGAGGGCGCCTGGGTATACGCAGTATTTT. Residues: CASSPERAPGYTQYF.

Details on this clone: The junction shows a germline mismatch at one end, possibly a read error. V is TRBV5-6 and J is TRBJ1-2, with D uncertain. Germline V gives CDR1 SGHDT, CDR2 YYEEEE. CDR3 length: 14 residues. This chain's CDR3 is CASSRWGGHYGHTF. CDR3 coding DNA: TGTGCCAGCAGCCGCTGGGGAGGCCACTATGGCCACACCTTC.

This clone appeared a few times. This chain connects TRBV2 to TRBJ1-4; 8 nucleotides match TRBD1. The CDR3 length is 14 residues. V was pared by 6 bases and J by 7 bases, with 7 bases of the junction left unmatched. The germline V gene encodes CDR1 SNHLY and CDR2 FYNNEI. CDR3 nucleotide sequence: TGTGCCAGCAGGGTCAGGGGGCGCCTTGAAAAACTGTTTTTT. As protein: CASRVRGRLEKLFF.

Only a few counts were recorded for this clone. The rearrangement joins TRBV6-1 to TRBJ1-1; tentatively, D is TRBD1 (5 bases). Germline CDR1 and CDR2: MNHNS and SASEGT. There are 15 residues in the CDR3. V dropped 5 bases and J dropped 6 bases, with 19 bases sitting between them. CDR3 in DNA: TGTGCCAGCAGTACCGACAGATGGTGGATCCCTGAAGCTTTCTTT. Translating it yields CASSTDRWWIPEAFF.

The chain has TRBV28 and TRBJ1-5, with no clear D. CDR1 is MDHEN, CDR2 SYDVKM, per germline. The length of the CDR3 is 15 residues. Trimming took off 7 bases at V and 0 bases at J, with 13 bases between the two ends. The CDR3 loop reads CASTRRPYSNQPQHF. The CDR3 coding sequence is TGTGCCAGCACCCGGAGGCCTTATAGCAATCAGCCCCAGCATTTT.

The chain recombines TRBV11-3 with TRBJ2-1; no definite D call. The CDR3 totals 13 residues. Germline assignment: CDR1 SGHNT and CDR2 YENEEA. V was shortened by 2 bases and J by 8 bases, with 10 bases between the two germline ends. CDR3 loop: CASSLSPRDEQFF. CDR3 bases: TGTGCCAGCAGCTTATCGCCCCGGGATGAGCAGTTCTTC.

On this clone itself: A junction end diverges from the germline sequence, so it may reflect a read error. V and J are TRBV7-9 and TRBJ2-7; D is ambiguous. CDR3 length equals 12 residues. Germline-derived CDR1 and CDR2 are SEHNR and FQNEAQ (reference sequence). DNA of the CDR3: TGTTCCAGCAGACCAGGCACCTACGAGCAGTACTTC. Protein product: CSSRPGTYEQYF.

J is TRBJ1-5 and V is TRBV23-1; maybe TRBD1 (6 bases). TRBV23-1 is designated an ORF whose function remains uncertain. V gave up 2 bases and J gave up 2 bases, with 13 bases separating them. The CDR3 runs to 16 residues. The CDR3 DNA reads TGCGCCAGCAGTCAACCCCGACAGGTCCGCAATCAGCCCCAGCATTTT. Its protein is CASSQPRQVRNQPQHF.

This clone showed up just a few times. The chain joins TRBV7-9 to TRBJ1-5; 7 bases are a match to TRBD1. The CDR3 has 18 amino acids. Per germline, CDR1 SEHNR and CDR2 FQNEAQ (reference sequence). V lost 4 bases, J lost 0 bases, and 12 bases stayed unmatched. The CDR3 DNA reads as TGTGCCAGCAGCTACGTACGGGACAGCTACTTTAGCAATCAGCCCCAGCATTTT. Translated, it gives CASSYVRDSYFSNQPQHF. The variable domain in full, with the rest retrieved from reference TRBV7-9 and TRBJ1-5, is DTGVSQNPRHKITKRGQNVTFRCDPISEHNRLYWYRQTLGQGPEFLTYFQNEAQLEKSRLLSDRFSAERPKGSFSTLEIQRTEQGDSAMYLCASSYVRDSYFSNQPQHFGDGTRLSIL.

The table lists this clone with a few counts. The genes are TRBV5-4 and TRBJ2-2; 10 bases fit TRBD1. V lost 0 bases and J lost 3; bases outside the gene matches: 2. The CDR3 runs to 16 residues. The germline V gene has CDR1 SGHNT and CDR2 YYREEE (reference sequence). Here the CDR3 DNA reads TGTGCCAGCAGCTTGGGGACAGGGGGATACACCGGGGAGCTGTTTTTT. This translates into CASSLGTGGYTGELFF.

The table lists this clone with a count of one. The rearrangement joins TRBV4-3 to TRBJ2-1; 12 bases fit TRBD1. V was pared by 3 bases and J by 8 bases, with 11 bases of the junction left unmatched. Germline V lookup: CDR1 LGHNA, CDR2 YSLEER. The CDR3 is 17 residues long. The CDR3 loop is CASSQMIPGQGADEQFF. CDR3 sequence (DNA): TGCGCCAGCAGCCAGATGATACCGGGACAGGGGGCAGATGAGCAGTTCTTC.

The V gene is TRBV18, the J gene TRBJ2-2, with D possibly matching TRBD1 (6 bases). Trimming took 3 bases from V and 1 from J, leaving 9 bases between them. Germline V gene lookup returns CDR1 KGHSH and CDR2 LQKENI. The CDR3 consists of 15 residues. CDR3 bases: TGTGCCAGCTCACCGGACAGCTGGAACACCGGGGAGCTGTTTTTT. Translation gives CASSPDSWNTGELFF.